Sequencing of this T cell receptor beta chain was carried out in a study of T cell repertoires in cytomegalovirus infection. With respect to this clonotype: Antigen unknown.

TCRdb analysed the reads with MiXCR anew, one entry per CDR3 protein. The sample has roughly 570,000 distinct CDR3 sequences, just under 40% seen once. Germline CDR1 and CDR2: MNHNY and SVGAGI (reference sequence). CDR3 length: 16 residues. V lost 7 bases to trimming and J lost 5 bases, with 21 bases between them. The chain carries TRBV6-6 and TRBJ2-1; D assignment may be TRBD1 or TRBD2 (5 bases each). The sequenced sample was cultured PBMCs, obtained from culture after CMV antigen stimulation. This TCR came from a human donor in good health (CMV status not recorded). Some clones in this sample may be carry-over from other donors' samples. CDR3 protein: CASKGRGRPKHNEQFF. The CDR3, as DNA: TGTGCCAGCAAAGGTCGGGGCCGCCCGAAGCACAATGAGCAGTTCTTC.